These T cell receptor beta chains were read from a single sample in a study of blood T cells in healthy people across ages. TCRdb called the 5' RACE reads again in MiXCR, with one record for every CDR3 protein. In the table there are over 1,500,000 distinct CDR3 sequences, approximately 39% of which are singletons. The sequenced sample consisted of blood. The receptor source for this set is a human donor in good health. CDR3s include the opening cysteine and the closing phenylalanine or tryptophan. The D gene is left open where the match is weak. Not all rows give a size; the values are once, few, many and, for expanded clones, a class.

TRBV4-1	TRBD2	NA	TRBJ2-1	TGCGCCAGCAGCCCTACCCCGGGATGGGGGGGTCGGGTCGACAATGAGCAGTTCTTC	CASSPTPGWGGRVDNEQFF
TRBV7-2	TRBD2	NA	TRBJ2-1	TGTGCCAGCAGCTTAGTACAAAGCGGGGGGTACAATGAGCAGTTCTTC	CASSLVQSGGYNEQFF
TRBV9	NA	NA	TRBJ1-5	TGTGCCAGCAGCGCGACGTCTTATAGCAATCAGCCCCAGCATTTT	CASSATSYSNQPQHF
TRBV11-1	NA	NA	TRBJ2-5	TGTGCCAGCAGCTCACTACGGACTGAAGAGACCCAGTACTTC	CASSSLRTEETQYF
TRBV7-9	TRBD1	NA	TRBJ1-2	TGTGCCAGCAGCGGGACAGGGTTACACTATGGCTACACCTTC	CASSGTGLHYGYTF
TRBV20-1	TRBD2	few	TRBJ2-1	TGCAGTGCTAGAGTGGCTAGCGGGGGGGCCTCCTACAATGAGCAGTTCTTC	CSARVASGGASYNEQFF
TRBV7-9	NA	NA	TRBJ1-1	TGTGCCAGCAGCTTAGGCGGGATAGCGAACACTGAAGCTTTCTTT	CASSLGGIANTEAFF
TRBV4-1	TRBD2	NA	TRBJ2-3	TGCGCCAGCAGCCAAGAGGCTAGCGGGGGGGGCACAGATACGCAGTATTTT	CASSQEASGGGTDTQYF
TRBV21-1	NA	NA	TRBJ2-7	TGTGCCAGCAGCTCAAGTGGGGCACTAGCGGTTACCTACGAGCAGTACTTC	CASSSSGALAVTYEQYF
TRBV25-1	NA	few	TRBJ2-7	TGTGCCAGCAGAAGGTTGGGGATCGGCGAGCAGTACTTC	CASRRLGIGEQYF